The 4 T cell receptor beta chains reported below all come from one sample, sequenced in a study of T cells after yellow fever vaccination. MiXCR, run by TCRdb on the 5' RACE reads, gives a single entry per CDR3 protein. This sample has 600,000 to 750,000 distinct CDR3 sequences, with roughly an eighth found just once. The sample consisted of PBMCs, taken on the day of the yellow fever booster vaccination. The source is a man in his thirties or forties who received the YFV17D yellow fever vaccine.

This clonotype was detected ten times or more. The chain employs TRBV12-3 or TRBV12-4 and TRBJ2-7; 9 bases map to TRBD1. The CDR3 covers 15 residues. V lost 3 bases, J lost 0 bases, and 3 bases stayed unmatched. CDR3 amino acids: CASSFPGQGSYEQYF. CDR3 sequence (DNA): TGTGCCAGCAGTTTTCCGGGACAGGGCTCCTACGAGCAGTACTTC.

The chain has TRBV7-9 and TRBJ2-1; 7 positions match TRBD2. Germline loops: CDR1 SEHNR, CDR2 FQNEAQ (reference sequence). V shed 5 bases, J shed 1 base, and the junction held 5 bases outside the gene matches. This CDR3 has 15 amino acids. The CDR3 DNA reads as TGTGCCAGCAGCATCCGGGAGGCTTCCTACAATGAGCAGTTCTTC. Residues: CASSIREASYNEQFF. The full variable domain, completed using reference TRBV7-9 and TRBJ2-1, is DTGVSQNPRHKITKRGQNVTFRCDPISEHNRLYWYRQTLGQGPEFLTYFQNEAQLEKSRLLSDRFSAERPKGSFSTLEIQRTEQGDSAMYLCASSIREASYNEQFFGPGTRLTVL.

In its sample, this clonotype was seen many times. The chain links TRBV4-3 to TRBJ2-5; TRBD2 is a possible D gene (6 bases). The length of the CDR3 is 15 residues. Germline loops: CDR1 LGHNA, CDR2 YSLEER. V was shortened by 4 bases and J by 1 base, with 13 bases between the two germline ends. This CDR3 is CASSRELGSQETQYF. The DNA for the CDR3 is TGCGCCAGCAGCCGGGAGCTCGGGAGCCAAGAGACCCAGTACTTC.

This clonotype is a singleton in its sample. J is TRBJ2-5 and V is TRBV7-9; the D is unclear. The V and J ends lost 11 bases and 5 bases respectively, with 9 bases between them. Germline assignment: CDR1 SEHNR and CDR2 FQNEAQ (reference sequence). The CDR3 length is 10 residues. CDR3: CAGGLETQYF. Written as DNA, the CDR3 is TGTGCCGGTGGCCTGGAGACCCAGTACTTC.